This entry is about one T cell receptor beta chain. This sample stems from a study of blood T cell repertoires in COVID-19. As for the study in general: Sites across the United States, Italy and Spain contributed samples from acute and convalescent COVID-19. The analysed material was cDNA or gDNA that came from T cells, B-cell-depleted T cells, or PBMCs.

This table comes from immunoSEQ multiplex PCR, and its TCRdb copy is limited to in-frame clones, with some not included. Of under 250,000 clones in the sample, roughly nine tenths were seen once. Trimming cost V 2 bases and J 5 bases, with 12 bases left between them. The CDR3 runs 14 residues. CDR1 is KGHSH and CDR2 is LQKENI in the germline V gene. The chain uses TRBV18 and TRBJ2-5; TRBD2 might be the D (5 bases). The sequenced material came from peripheral blood. The source is a man between 60 and 75 years old with acute or convalescent COVID-19. CDR3 coding DNA: TGTGCCAGCTCACCATCGAGCAGGAGGGAGACCCAGTACTTC. Amino acid sequence: CASSPSSRRETQYF.